A single sample is the source of the 8 T cell receptor beta chains below, sequenced in a study of Graves' ophthalmopathy and Graves' hyperthyroidism. The study amplified TCR beta CDR3 regions using RNA transcripts. An initial RT-PCR round employing HTBI primers preceded a second-round multiplex PCR. MiXCR was run by TCRdb on the multiplex PCR reads, yielding one entry per CDR3 protein. Of about 590,000 distinct CDR3 sequences listed, roughly 39% were seen once; the top ten hold around 4%. The sequenced material came from peripheral blood or thyroid tissue (not recorded which). The receptors were gathered from an adult man with Graves' hyperthyroidism.

This clonotype came up many times. The rearrangement links TRBV7-8 to TRBJ1-6; D gene uncertain. Trimming took 4 bases from V and 0 from J, leaving 13 bases between them. Germline CDR1 and CDR2: SGHVS and FQNEAQ. The CDR3 is 17 amino acids. The CDR3 nucleotides are TGTGCCAGCAGCTCATCTGGGATAAGCTCCTATAATTCACCCCTCCACTTT. Amino acids: CASSSSGISSYNSPLHF.

This clonotype was counted between two and nine times. It is unclear where the CDR3 begins or ends on the DNA, so no DNA is shown, and the CDR3 is as TCRdb lists it. This rearrangement joins TRBV15 to TRBJ1-2. CDR1 is LNHNV and CDR2 is YYDKDF in the germline V gene (reference sequence). From its first to its last residue, the CDR3 has 15 amino acids. Here the CDR3 reads CATSRDIFTVGVGTF.

V is TRBV20-1 and J is TRBJ2-1, with D perhaps matching TRBD1 (6 bases). V was trimmed by 6 bases and J by 5 bases, leaving 14 bases between them. CDR1 and CDR2 (germline): DFQATT, SNEGSKA (reference sequence). CDR3 length equals 13 residues. The CDR3 region has the DNA TGCAGTGCGTTTAACAGGGACGACAATGAGCAGTTCTTC. Translated, it gives CSAFNRDDNEQFF.

This clonotype qualifies as medium-sized. The chain links TRBV20-1 to TRBJ2-7; TRBD2 might be the D (6 bases). V lost 4 bases to trimming and J lost 0 bases, with 10 bases between them. The CDR3 has 13 residues. CDR1 and CDR2 (germline): DFQATT, SNEGSKA (reference sequence). CDR3 sequence: CSATSAHSYEQYF. DNA of the CDR3: TGCAGTGCTACTAGCGCCCACTCCTACGAGCAGTACTTC.

The chain has TRBV5-1 and TRBJ2-2, with 9 bases aligning to TRBD1. After removal of 4 bases from V and 5 bases from J, the junction contained 6 bases not matched to a gene. This CDR3 is 15 amino acids long. Germline values: CDR1 SGHRS, CDR2 YFSETQ. CDR3 in amino acids: CASSHGTGRTGELFF. The CDR3, as DNA: TGCGCCAGCAGCCACGGGACAGGGCGGACCGGGGAGCTGTTTTTT. The whole variable domain, filled in from reference TRBV5-1 and TRBJ2-2, reads KAGVTQTPRYLIKTRGQQVTLSCSPISGHRSVSWYQQTPGQGLQFLFEYFSETQRNKGNFPGRFSGRQFSNSRSEMNVSTLELGDSALYLCASSHGTGRTGELFFGEGSRLTVL.

A remark on this clonotype: Being one base from a much bigger clone, this may be a read error. The V and J genes are TRBV7-2 and TRBJ1-1; D is perhaps TRBD1 (5 bases). Germline CDR1 is SGHTA and CDR2 is FQGNSA. The CDR3 consists of 13 residues. CDR3 nucleotides: TGTTCCAGCAGCTTAGTGGGGGATCGTCCAGCTTTCTTT. This sequence encodes CSSSLVGDRPAFF.

This chain connects TRBV19 to TRBJ1-1; D is uncertain. CDR3 length: 13 residues. Trimming pared 7 bases from V and 0 bases from J, leaving 9 bases between. Per the germline V gene, CDR1 is LNHDA and CDR2 is SQIVND (reference sequence). The CDR3 nucleotides read TGTGCCAGTACGGCAGTAATGAACACTGAAGCTTTCTTT. As protein: CASTAVMNTEAFF.

This clonotype was detected many times. This rearrangement joins TRBV7-3 to TRBJ1-2, with a possible D match to TRBD1 (5 bases). V lost 1 base to trimming and J lost 0 bases, with 9 bases between them. The CDR3 length is 15 residues. CDR1 is SGHTA and CDR2 is FQGTGA in the germline V gene. The CDR3 DNA sequence: TGTGCCAGCAGCTTAAATGGGGCTCCTAACTATGGCTACACCTTC. Translated: CASSLNGAPNYGYTF.